This is a list of T cell receptor beta chains from one sample in a study of cytomegalovirus exposure and HLA in healthy donors. Sequenced by immunoSEQ multiplex PCR; TCRdb stores in-frame clones only, minus some. The top ten hold about 1.7% of the sample, which has 120,000 to 150,000 clones, nearly 80% seen once. The sequenced sample was PBMCs. Every receptor here comes from a woman under 40 in good health and CMV-seronegative. The CDR3 runs from the conserved cysteine through the conserved F or W. The order of the fields is V gene, D gene, clone size, J gene, CDR3 protein, CDR3 DNA. D genes are given only for firm matches. Clone size appears in some rows only: once, few, many, or a class for an expanded clone.

TRBV7-2	TRBD1	NA	TRBJ1-1	CASSLRGGQGTTEAFF	TGTGCCAGCAGCTTACGTGGGGGACAGGGGACGACTGAAGCTTTCTTT
TRBV7-9	TRBD1	NA	TRBJ1-5	CASSPLTGRDQPQHF	TGTGCCAGCAGCCCCCTGACAGGGCGGGATCAGCCCCAGCATTTT
TRBV5-6	TRBD1	few	TRBJ2-7	CASSLGQVTYEQYF	TGTGCCAGCAGCTTAGGACAGGTGACCTACGAGCAGTACTTC
TRBV7-2	NA	NA	TRBJ1-2	CASSLVAGEDYGYTF	TGTGCCAGCAGCTTAGTGGCAGGGGAAGACTATGGCTACACCTTC
TRBV6-1	NA	NA	TRBJ1-6	CAGGRWGEINSPLHF	TGTGCCGGCGGGCGGTGGGGGGAAATCAATTCACCCCTCCACTTT
TRBV27	TRBD1	NA	TRBJ1-5	CASSLSTGVQPQHF	TGTGCCAGCAGTTTATCGACAGGGGTTCAGCCCCAGCATTTT
TRBV6-5	TRBD1	NA	TRBJ1-5	CASSRDRRNNQPQHF	TGTGCCAGCAGTAGGGACAGGAGAAACAATCAGCCCCAGCATTTT
TRBV30	NA	NA	TRBJ2-1	CAWTGSSYNEQFF	TGTGCCTGGACAGGTAGCTCCTACAATGAGCAGTTCTTC
TRBV2	NA	few	TRBJ1-2	CASSERVGARGYTF	TGTGCCAGCAGTGAAAGGGTAGGGGCTCGCGGCTACACCTTC
TRBV30	NA	NA	TRBJ2-2	CAWRGRLGTGELFF	TGTGCCTGGAGGGGGCGTCTGGGCACCGGGGAGCTGTTTTTT
TRBV21-1	NA	once	TRBJ1-2	CASSKERGNYGYTF	TGTGCCAGCAGCAAAGAGAGGGGGAACTATGGCTACACCTTC
TRBV7-8	NA	NA	TRBJ1-6	CASSPGPRGLNSPLHF	TGTGCCAGCAGCCCGGGGCCGCGGGGACTTAATTCACCCCTCCACTTT
TRBV5-1	NA	once	TRBJ1-6	CASSSGTRSSPLHF	TGCGCCAGCAGTTCCGGGACAAGAAGTTCACCCCTCCACTTT
TRBV5-6	NA	NA	TRBJ1-2	CASSLIMNILPYGYTF	TGTGCCAGCAGCTTAATCATGAACATCCTGCCCTATGGCTACACCTTC
TRBV10-2	TRBD1	NA	TRBJ2-2	CASSDPGGVTGELFF	TGCGCCAGCAGTGACCCAGGGGGCGTCACCGGGGAGCTGTTTTTT
TRBV6-5	TRBD1	NA	TRBJ1-5	CASSNRGLHQPQHF	TGTGCCAGCAGCAACAGGGGTCTTCATCAGCCCCAGCATTTT
TRBV6-1	NA	NA	TRBJ2-7	CASNLQGMQYF	TGTGCCAGCAACCTCCAGGGGATGCAGTACTTC
TRBV2	NA	NA	TRBJ1-3	CASSVTGSGNTIYF	TGTGCCAGCAGTGTGACAGGCTCTGGAAACACCATATATTTT
TRBV5-1	NA	NA	TRBJ2-5	CASSLGGGETQYF	TGCGCCAGCAGCTTGGGAGGGGGAGAGACCCAGTACTTC
TRBV11-3	NA	NA	TRBJ1-5	CASSLAPFPQPQHF	TGTGCCAGCAGCTTAGCTCCGTTTCCGCAGCCCCAGCATTTT
TRBV28	NA	NA	TRBJ1-5	CASKGQGGNQPQHF	TGTGCCAGCAAGGGACAAGGTGGCAATCAGCCCCAGCATTTT
TRBV5-1	NA	NA	TRBJ1-4	CASSPLGGTNEKLFF	TGCGCCAGCAGCCCCCTCGGGGGGACTAATGAAAAACTGTTTTTT
TRBV6-1	NA	NA	TRBJ1-1	CASSEDLYGGSFF	TGTGCCAGCAGTGAAGACCTCTACGGCGGGTCTTTCTTT
TRBV4-2	TRBD1	NA	TRBJ1-2	CASSQEGTGGYTF	TGTGCCAGCAGCCAAGAGGGGACAGGTGGCTACACCTTC
TRBV4-1	NA	NA	TRBJ1-1	CASSKYSSGGTEAFF	TGCGCCAGCAGCAAGTACAGCTCAGGTGGGACTGAAGCTTTCTTT
TRBV2	NA	NA	TRBJ1-1	CASSAQGYAEAFF	TGTGCCAGCAGTGCCCAGGGATACGCTGAAGCTTTCTTT
TRBV27	NA	NA	TRBJ1-2	CASSFRGAGYGYTF	TGTGCCAGCAGTTTCCGGGGGGCAGGCTATGGCTACACCTTC
TRBV6-1	TRBD2	NA	TRBJ2-1	CASSKRGQNEQFF	TGTGCCAGCAGCAAGCGGGGTCAGAATGAGCAGTTCTTC
TRBV15	TRBD2	few	TRBJ2-1	CATSLSGGKRNEQFF	TGTGCCACCAGCCTAAGCGGGGGGAAGCGCAATGAGCAGTTCTTC
TRBV6-1	TRBD1	NA	TRBJ2-3	CASSGQGRGTDTQYF	TGTGCCAGCAGTGGACAGGGCCGTGGCACAGATACGCAGTATTTT
TRBV4-3	TRBD2	NA	TRBJ2-5	CASSQVSAGETPETQYF	TGCGCCAGCAGCCAAGTATCGGCGGGGGAAACCCCAGAGACCCAGTACTTC
TRBV30	NA	NA	TRBJ2-7	CAWSAGGGGRKFWEQYF	TGTGCCTGGAGTGCAGGTGGGGGGGGGCGAAAATTTTGGGAGCAGTACTTC
TRBV6-1	NA	NA	TRBJ2-7	CASSVRDSQTNEQYF	TGTGCCAGCAGTGTACGAGACAGCCAGACAAACGAGCAGTACTTC
TRBV19	TRBD1	few	TRBJ1-1	CASSITQGASSTEAFF	TGTGCCAGTAGTATCACTCAGGGGGCCAGTAGCACTGAAGCTTTCTTT
TRBV5-1	NA	NA	TRBJ2-7	CASSFTGGKGSYEQYF	TGCGCCAGCAGCTTCACTGGGGGGAAAGGCTCCTACGAGCAGTACTTC
TRBV7-9	NA	NA	TRBJ1-2	CASSLRQSGYTF	TGTGCCAGCAGCTTAAGACAGTCGGGCTACACCTTC
TRBV27	NA	few	TRBJ1-6	CASSLDFGSSYNSPLHF	TGTGCCAGCAGTTTAGATTTCGGGAGCTCCTATAATTCACCCCTCCACTTT
TRBV11-2	NA	NA	TRBJ2-1	CASSLSPSGGAYNEQFF	TGTGCCAGCAGCTTATCCCCATCCGGCGGAGCCTACAATGAGCAGTTCTTC
TRBV6-5	TRBD2	NA	TRBJ2-3	CASSKRGPDTQYF	TGTGCCAGCAGTAAGCGGGGCCCAGATACGCAGTATTTT
TRBV5-1	TRBD2	NA	TRBJ2-1	CASSLLLAGGYNEQFF	TGCGCCAGCAGCTTGTTACTGGCGGGGGGCTACAATGAGCAGTTCTTC
TRBV4-2	TRBD1	NA	TRBJ1-2	CASSLERRQGSNGYTF	TGTGCCAGCAGCCTAGAAAGAAGACAGGGTTCCAATGGCTACACCTTC
TRBV10-1	TRBD1	NA	TRBJ2-7	CASSARQGTPYEQYF	TGCGCCAGCAGTGCCCGACAGGGCACCCCCTACGAGCAGTACTTC
TRBV7-9	TRBD1	once	TRBJ1-4	CASTKHPIGTVPEKLFF	TGTGCCAGCACCAAACACCCCATCGGGACAGTACCTGAAAAACTGTTTTTT
TRBV6-6	NA	NA	TRBJ1-5	CASSRADFSNQPQHF	TGTGCCAGCAGCCGCGCCGATTTTAGCAATCAGCCCCAGCATTTT
TRBV7-2	TRBD1	NA	TRBJ1-1	CASSPPGFSTGVRLSEAFF	TGTGCCAGCAGCCCACCCGGCTTTTCGACAGGGGTGAGGTTATCTGAAGCTTTCTTT
TRBV4-3	TRBD1	NA	TRBJ2-1	CASSRYRDRVFEQFF	TGCGCCAGCAGCCGTTACCGGGACAGGGTTTTTGAGCAGTTCTTC
TRBV6-1	NA	NA	TRBJ2-4	CASSETGTRLAKNIQYF	TGTGCCAGCAGTGAAACCGGGACTCGGCTAGCCAAAAACATTCAGTACTTC
TRBV19	NA	NA	TRBJ1-5	CASSISHNSNQPQHF	TGTGCCAGTAGTATCTCACATAATAGCAATCAGCCCCAGCATTTT
TRBV5-5	TRBD1	NA	TRBJ1-2	CASSPGTANYGYTF	TGTGCCAGCAGCCCCGGGACAGCTAACTATGGCTACACCTTC
TRBV5-6	NA	NA	TRBJ2-1	CASSLPSRVRNEQFF	TGTGCCAGCAGCTTGCCGTCGCGGGTGCGGAATGAGCAGTTCTTC
TRBV29-1	NA	NA	TRBJ1-1	CSRNTDSNTEAFF	TGCAGCCGAAATACGGACAGTAACACTGAAGCTTTCTTT
TRBV6-5	NA	few	TRBJ2-1	CASSPTAGRQFF	TGTGCCAGCAGTCCCACCGCGGGACGGCAGTTCTTC
TRBV4-2	NA	NA	TRBJ1-2	CASSQDDKGDYGYTF	TGTGCCAGCAGCCAAGATGATAAGGGGGACTATGGCTACACCTTC
TRBV5-4	TRBD2	NA	TRBJ2-5	CASSGRTSGGLETQYF	TGTGCCAGCAGCGGAAGGACTAGCGGGGGGTTAGAGACCCAGTACTTC
TRBV30	NA	NA	TRBJ1-5	CAWGTAGGNQPQHF	TGTGCCTGGGGGACCGCAGGGGGCAATCAGCCCCAGCATTTT